The 4 T cell receptor beta chains below all came from one sample that was sequenced in a study of molecular identifiers for immune sequencing clone quantification. TCRdb independently ran MiXCR on the PCR reads; one entry per CDR3 protein. The table lists approximately 500,000 distinct CDR3 sequences, 20% to 25% of them singletons. The specimen was naive CD8+ T cells from blood, with Jurkat cell RNA spiked in. Described subset: FACS-sorted CD8+CD4-CCR7+CD45RA+ naive T cells. All receptors come from a human donor in good health. Some libraries in this study had Jurkat cell RNA spiked in.

On this clonotype itself: A much larger clone sits a single nucleotide away, making a read error possible. V and J are TRBV12-3 or TRBV12-4 and TRBJ2-7, with D maybe TRBD1 (6 bases). The CDR3 length is 11 residues. V dropped 10 bases and J dropped 5 bases, with 12 bases sitting between them. CDR3 sequence (DNA): TGTGCCATAAAAGAGGGGGACGAGCAGTACTTC. It specifies CAIKEGDEQYF.

The genes are TRBV20-1 and TRBJ2-7; D unclear. V shed 0 bases and J shed 1 base, with 7 bases lying between them. Germline-derived CDR1 and CDR2 are DFQATT and SNEGSKA (reference sequence). The CDR3 is 13 residues long. As DNA, the CDR3 is TGCAGTGCTAGAGAAGGCTATTCCTACGAGCAGTACTTC. It specifies CSAREGYSYEQYF.

The J gene is TRBJ2-7, the V gene TRBV5-1; tentatively, D is TRBD1 (6 bases). Trimming pared 0 bases from V and 3 bases from J, leaving 16 bases between. Germline V gene lookup returns CDR1 SGHRS and CDR2 YFSETQ. This CDR3 region has 16 residues. The CDR3 here is CASSLAGSGAYYEQYF. The CDR3 DNA follows: TGCGCCAGCAGCTTGGCCGGGTCAGGGGCCTACTACGAGCAGTACTTC.

This clonotype was recorded many times. This chain joins TRBV25-1 and TRBJ2-7; D not resolved. Germline assignment: CDR1 MGHDK and CDR2 SYGVNS. The ends were cut back, 3 bases at V and 5 bases at J, with 17 bases in the middle. CDR3 size: 15 residues. The CDR3 DNA reads TGTGCCAGCAGTGACTCTGGCTTAATCCCCGACGAGCAGTACTTC. Residues: CASSDSGLIPDEQYF.